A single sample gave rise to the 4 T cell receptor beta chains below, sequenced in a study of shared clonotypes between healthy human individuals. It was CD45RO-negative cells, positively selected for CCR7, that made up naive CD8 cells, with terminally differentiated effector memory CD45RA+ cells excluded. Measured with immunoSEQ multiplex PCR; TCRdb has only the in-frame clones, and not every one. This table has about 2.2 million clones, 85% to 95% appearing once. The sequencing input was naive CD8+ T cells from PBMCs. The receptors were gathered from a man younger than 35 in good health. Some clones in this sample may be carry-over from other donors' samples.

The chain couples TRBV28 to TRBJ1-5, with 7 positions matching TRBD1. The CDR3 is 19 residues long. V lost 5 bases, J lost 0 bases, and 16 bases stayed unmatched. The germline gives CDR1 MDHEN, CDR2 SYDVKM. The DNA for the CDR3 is TGTGCCAGCAGTCCTCCCGTCCTATCGGGACAGTATAGCAATCAGCCCCAGCATTTT. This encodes CASSPPVLSGQYSNQPQHF. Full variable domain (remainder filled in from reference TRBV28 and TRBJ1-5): DVKVTQSSRYLVKRTGEKVFLECVQDMDHENMFWYRQDPGLGLRLIYFSYDVKMKEKGDIPEGYSVSREKKERFSLILESASTNQTSMYLCASSPPVLSGQYSNQPQHFGDGTRLSIL.

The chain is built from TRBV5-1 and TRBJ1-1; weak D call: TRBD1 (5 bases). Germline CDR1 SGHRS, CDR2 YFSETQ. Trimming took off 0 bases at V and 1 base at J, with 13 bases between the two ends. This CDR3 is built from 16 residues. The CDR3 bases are TGCGCCAGCAGCTTGGGACCCGGTACAGGGAACACTGAAGCTTTCTTT. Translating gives CASSLGPGTGNTEAFF. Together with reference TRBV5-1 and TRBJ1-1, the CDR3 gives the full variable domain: KAGVTQTPRYLIKTRGQQVTLSCSPISGHRSVSWYQQTPGQGLQFLFEYFSETQRNKGNFPGRFSGRQFSNSRSEMNVSTLELGDSALYLCASSLGPGTGNTEAFFGQGTRLTVV.

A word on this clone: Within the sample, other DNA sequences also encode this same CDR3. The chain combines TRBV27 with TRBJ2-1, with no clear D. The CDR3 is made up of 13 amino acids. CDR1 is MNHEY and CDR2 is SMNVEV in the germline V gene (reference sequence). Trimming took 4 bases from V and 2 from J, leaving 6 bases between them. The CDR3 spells CASSSGAYNEQFF. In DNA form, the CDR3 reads TGTGCCAGCAGTTCGGGTGCCTACAATGAGCAGTTCTTC.

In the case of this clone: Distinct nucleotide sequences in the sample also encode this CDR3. CDR3 protein: CASSQVGGSSYEQYF. In DNA form, the CDR3 reads TGCGCCAGCAGCCAAGTAGGGGGTAGCTCCTACGAGCAGTACTTC. The chain links TRBV4-1 to TRBJ2-7; D is perhaps TRBD1 (6 bases). Germline-derived CDR1 and CDR2 are MGHRA and YSYEKL. The CDR3 covers 15 residues. V was cut by 1 base and J by 0 bases, with 10 bases left in between.